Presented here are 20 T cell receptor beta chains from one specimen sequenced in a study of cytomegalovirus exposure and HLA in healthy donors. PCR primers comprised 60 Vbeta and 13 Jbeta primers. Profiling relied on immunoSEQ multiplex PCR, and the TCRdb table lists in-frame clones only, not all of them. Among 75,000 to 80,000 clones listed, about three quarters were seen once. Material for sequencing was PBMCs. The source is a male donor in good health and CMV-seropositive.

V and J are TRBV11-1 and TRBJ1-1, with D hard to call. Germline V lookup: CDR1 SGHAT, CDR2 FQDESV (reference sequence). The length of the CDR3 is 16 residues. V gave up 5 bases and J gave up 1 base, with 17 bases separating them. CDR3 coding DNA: TGTGCCAGCAGCGCTTTAAAATTCTCGGGGAACACTGAAGCTTTCTTT. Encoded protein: CASSALKFSGNTEAFF.

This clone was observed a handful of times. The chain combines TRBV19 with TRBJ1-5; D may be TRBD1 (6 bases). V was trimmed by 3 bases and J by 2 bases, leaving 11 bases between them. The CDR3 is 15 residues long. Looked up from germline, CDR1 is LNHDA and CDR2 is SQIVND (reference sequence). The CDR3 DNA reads TGTGCCAGTAGTATTGTGGCAGGGGGCAATCAGCCCCAGCATTTT. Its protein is CASSIVAGGNQPQHF.

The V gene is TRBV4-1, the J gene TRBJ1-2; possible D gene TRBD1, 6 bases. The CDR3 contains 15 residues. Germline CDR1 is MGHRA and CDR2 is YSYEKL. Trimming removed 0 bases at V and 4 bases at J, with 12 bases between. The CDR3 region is CASSQDFDRRYGYTF. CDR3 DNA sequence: TGCGCCAGCAGCCAAGATTTCGACAGGCGCTATGGCTACACCTTC.

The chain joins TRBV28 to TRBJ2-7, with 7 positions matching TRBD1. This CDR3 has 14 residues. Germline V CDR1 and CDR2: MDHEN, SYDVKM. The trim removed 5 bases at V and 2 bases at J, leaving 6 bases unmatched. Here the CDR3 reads CASSRQGSAYEQYF. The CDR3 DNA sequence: TGTGCCAGCAGTCGACAGGGTTCAGCCTACGAGCAGTACTTC.

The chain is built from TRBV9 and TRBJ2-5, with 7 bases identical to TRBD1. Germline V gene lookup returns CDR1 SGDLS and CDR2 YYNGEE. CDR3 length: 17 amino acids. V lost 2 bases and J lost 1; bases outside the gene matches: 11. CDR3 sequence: CASSVVASGGFQETQYF. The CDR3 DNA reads TGTGCCAGCAGCGTGGTTGCGTCAGGGGGATTCCAAGAGACCCAGTACTTC.

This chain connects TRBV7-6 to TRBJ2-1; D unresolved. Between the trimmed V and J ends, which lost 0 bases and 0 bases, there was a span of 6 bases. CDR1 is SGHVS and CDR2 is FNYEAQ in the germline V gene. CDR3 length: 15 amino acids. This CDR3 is CASSLASSSYNEQFF. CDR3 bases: TGTGCCAGCAGCTTAGCCTCGAGCTCCTACAATGAGCAGTTCTTC.

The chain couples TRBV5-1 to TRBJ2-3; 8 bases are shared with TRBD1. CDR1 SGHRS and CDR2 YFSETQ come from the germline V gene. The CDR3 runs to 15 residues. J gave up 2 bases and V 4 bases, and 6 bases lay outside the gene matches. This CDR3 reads CASSLRQGTTDTQYF. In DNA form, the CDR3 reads TGCGCCAGCAGCCTCCGACAGGGGACCACAGATACGCAGTATTTT.

CDR3 in amino acids: CASSLEGQGFGYTF. CDR3 nucleotide sequence: TGCGCCAGCAGCTTGGAAGGACAGGGGTTTGGCTACACCTTC. The genes are TRBV5-1 and TRBJ1-2; 9 nucleotides align to TRBD1. Per germline, CDR1 SGHRS and CDR2 YFSETQ. This CDR3 spans 14 amino acids. The junction had 4 bases not matched to a gene; V was cut back by 0 bases and J by 7 bases.

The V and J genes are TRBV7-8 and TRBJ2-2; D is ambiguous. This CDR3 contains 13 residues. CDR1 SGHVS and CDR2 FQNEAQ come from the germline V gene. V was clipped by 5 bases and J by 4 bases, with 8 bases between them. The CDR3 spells CASSGSRTGELFF. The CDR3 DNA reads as TGTGCCAGCAGCGGTAGCCGCACCGGGGAGCTGTTTTTT.

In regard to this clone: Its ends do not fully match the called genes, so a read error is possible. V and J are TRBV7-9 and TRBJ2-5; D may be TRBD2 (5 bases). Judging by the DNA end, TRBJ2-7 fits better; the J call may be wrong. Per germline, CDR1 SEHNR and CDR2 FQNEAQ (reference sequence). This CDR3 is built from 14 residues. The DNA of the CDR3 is TGTTCCAGCATGTTGACTACCGGTGTGAACGAGCAGTACTTC. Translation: CSSMLTTGVNEQYF.

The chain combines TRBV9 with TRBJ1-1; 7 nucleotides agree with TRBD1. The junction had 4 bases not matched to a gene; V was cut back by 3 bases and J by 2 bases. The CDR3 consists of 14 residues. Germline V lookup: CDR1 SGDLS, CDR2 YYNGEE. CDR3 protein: CASSGGTENTEAFF. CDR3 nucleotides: TGTGCCAGCAGCGGCGGGACAGAAAACACTGAAGCTTTCTTT.

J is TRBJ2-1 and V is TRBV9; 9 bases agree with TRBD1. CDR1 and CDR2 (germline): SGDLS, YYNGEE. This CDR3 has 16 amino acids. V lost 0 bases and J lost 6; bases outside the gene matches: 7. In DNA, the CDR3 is TGTGCCAGCAGCGTAGGACCCGGGACAGGGTTCAATGAGCAGTTCTTC. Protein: CASSVGPGTGFNEQFF. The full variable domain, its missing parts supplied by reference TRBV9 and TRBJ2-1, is DSGVTQTPKHLITATGQRVTLRCSPRSGDLSVYWYQQSLDQGLQFLIQYYNGEERAKGNILERFSAQQFPDLHSELNLSSLELGDSALYFCASSVGPGTGFNEQFFGPGTRLTVL.

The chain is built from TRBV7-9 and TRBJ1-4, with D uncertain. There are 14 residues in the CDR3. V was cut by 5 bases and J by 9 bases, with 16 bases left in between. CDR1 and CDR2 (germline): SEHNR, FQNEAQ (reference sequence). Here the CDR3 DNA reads TGTGCCAGCAGCCACGAGACGGGAGATAAAAAACTGTTTTTT. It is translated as CASSHETGDKKLFF.

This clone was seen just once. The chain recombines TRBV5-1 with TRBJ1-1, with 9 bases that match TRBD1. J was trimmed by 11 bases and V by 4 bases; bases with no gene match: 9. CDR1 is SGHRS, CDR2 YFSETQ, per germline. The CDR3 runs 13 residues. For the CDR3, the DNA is TGCGCCAGCAGCCCGGGACAGGGAAAATTCGCTTTCTTT. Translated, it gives CASSPGQGKFAFF. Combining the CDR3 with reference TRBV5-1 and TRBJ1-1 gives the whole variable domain KAGVTQTPRYLIKTRGQQVTLSCSPISGHRSVSWYQQTPGQGLQFLFEYFSETQRNKGNFPGRFSGRQFSNSRSEMNVSTLELGDSALYLCASSPGQGKFAFFGQGTRLTVV.

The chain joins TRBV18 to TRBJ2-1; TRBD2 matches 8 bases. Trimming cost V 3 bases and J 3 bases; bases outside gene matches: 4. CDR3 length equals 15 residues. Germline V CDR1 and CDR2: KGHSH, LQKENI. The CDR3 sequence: CASSPSSGGYNEQFF. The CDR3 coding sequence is TGTGCCAGCTCACCCAGCAGCGGGGGCTACAATGAGCAGTTCTTC.

CDR3 loop: CASSLDFGHRTGNTIYF. The CDR3, as DNA: TGTGCCAGCAGCTTGGATTTCGGACACCGGACTGGAAACACCATATATTTT. This chain connects TRBV5-5 to TRBJ1-3; D may be TRBD1 (5 bases). V lost 0 bases, J lost 2 bases, and 15 bases lay in between. Germline CDR1 SGHKS, CDR2 YYEKEE (reference sequence). The CDR3 runs 17 residues.

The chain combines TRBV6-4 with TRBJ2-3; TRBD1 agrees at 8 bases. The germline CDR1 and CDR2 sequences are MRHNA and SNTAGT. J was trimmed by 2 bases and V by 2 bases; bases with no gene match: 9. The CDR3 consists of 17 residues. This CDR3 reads CASSDPTGEATTDTQYF. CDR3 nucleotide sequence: TGTGCCAGCAGTGACCCGACAGGGGAGGCCACCACAGATACGCAGTATTTT.

For the CDR3, the DNA is TGTGCCAGCAGCGCGGGACGGGGCACAGATACGCAGTATTTT. Encoded protein: CASSAGRGTDTQYF. This chain joins TRBV7-3 and TRBJ2-3, with D perhaps TRBD2 (6 bases). Germline V lookup: CDR1 SGHTA, CDR2 FQGTGA. This CDR3 has 14 residues. V dropped 5 bases and J dropped 1 base, with 10 bases sitting between them.

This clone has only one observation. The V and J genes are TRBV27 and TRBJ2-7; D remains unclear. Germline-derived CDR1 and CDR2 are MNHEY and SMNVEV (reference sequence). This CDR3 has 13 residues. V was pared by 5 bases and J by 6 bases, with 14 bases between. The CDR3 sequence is CASSLQASGEQYF. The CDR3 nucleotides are TGTGCCAGCAGTCTCCAGGCCTCAGGCGAGCAGTACTTC.

CDR3 bases: TGTGCCAGCAGCAGGGGACTAGCGGGGGATGAGCAGTTCTTC. It yields the protein CASSRGLAGDEQFF. The chain combines TRBV5-4 with TRBJ2-1, with 14 bases fitting TRBD2. CDR3 size: 14 residues. V lost 4 bases, J lost 8 bases, and 2 bases stayed unmatched. CDR1 is SGHNT, CDR2 YYREEE, per germline (reference sequence).